A single sample gave rise to the 4 T cell receptor beta chains below, sequenced in a study of blood T cell repertoires in COVID-19. Only in-frame clones appear in the TCRdb table, and some are missing; sequencing was by immunoSEQ multiplex PCR. This sample yields roughly 170,000 clones, of which roughly 85% are seen a single time; 15% to 20% belongs to the top ten. The sample was PBMCs or T cells enriched from blood (not recorded which). The receptors were gathered from a man in his 60s who had recovered from COVID-19.

V is TRBV3-1 (or the pseudogene TRBV3-2) and J is TRBJ2-4; 14 bases align to TRBD2. Germline CDR1 LGHDT, CDR2 YNNKEL (reference sequence). The ends lost 2 bases at V and 10 bases at J; junction bases unmatched: 10. The CDR3 spans 17 residues. In DNA form, the CDR3 reads TGTGCCAGCAGCCAATCGACTGGACTAGCGGGGGGTCGGATTCAGTACTTC. As protein: CASSQSTGLAGGRIQYF.

The rearrangement joins TRBV18 to TRBJ2-2; TRBD1 aligns across 9 bases. V dropped 4 bases and J dropped 1; count of bases not matched to a gene: 1. Germline loops: CDR1 KGHSH, CDR2 LQKENI. The CDR3 extends over 15 amino acids. The DNA for the CDR3 is TGTGCCAGCTCACTGGGACAGGGGAACACCGGGGAGCTGTTTTTT. It is translated as CASSLGQGNTGELFF.

J is TRBJ1-4 and V is TRBV30; D is uncertain. CDR3 length: 13 amino acids. Trimming removed 7 bases from V and 5 bases from J, with 14 bases in between. The germline gives CDR1 GTSNPN, CDR2 SVGIG (reference sequence). The CDR3 loop reads CASSPNSNEKLFF. DNA for the CDR3: TGTGCCTCCTCCCCCAACTCAAATGAAAAACTGTTTTTT.

The chain uses TRBV15 and TRBJ1-3, with TRBD1 identical over 11 bases. Germline V lookup: CDR1 LNHNV, CDR2 YYDKDF (reference sequence). CDR3 length equals 18 residues. With V trimmed by 0 bases and J by 0 bases, 4 bases remained unmatched. The CDR3 loop reads CATSRERTGGSSGNTIYF. CDR3 nucleotides: TGTGCCACCAGCAGAGAGAGGACAGGGGGCAGCTCTGGAAACACCATATATTTT.